This T cell receptor (beta chain) was obtained from a study of identifying expanded T cells in peripheral blood. Deletions cut 4 bases from V and 2 bases from J, with 15 bases between. Germline values: CDR1 SGHNT, CDR2 YYREEE (reference sequence). The CDR3 totals 15 residues. Sequencing used immunoSEQ multiplex PCR; TCRdb keeps in-frame clones, though not all of them. This table holds about 97,000 clones, about 83% found once. The chain combines TRBV5-4 with TRBJ1-2, with TRBD1 as a possible D gene (6 bases). The sequencing input was blood. This TCR was sampled from a person aged 18-70 years in good health. The CDR3 region has the DNA TGTGCCAGCAGCCCGGGGACATCACTAAACTATGGCTACACCTTC. This translates into CASSPGTSLNYGYTF.